The 27 T cell receptor beta chains below were found in one sample sequenced in a study of T cell repertoires and HLA-DP antigens. No antigen has been identified for these receptors. TCRdb's table, derived via immunoSEQ multiplex PCR, lists solely in-frame clones and lacks some. The table has over 60,000 clones, roughly 77% seen once. Sequencing was carried out using CD4+ T cells from PBMCs. These receptors originate from a man aged 60 to 69 in good health and CMV-seronegative.

J is TRBJ2-1 and V is TRBV6-1; D is uncertain. Germline CDR1 MNHNS, CDR2 SASEGT. The CDR3 loop spans 14 amino acids. The V and J ends lost 1 base and 8 bases respectively, with 12 bases between them. CDR3 protein: CASSEGLLSHEQFF. The CDR3 DNA follows: TGTGCCAGCAGTGAAGGCCTTTTAAGCCATGAGCAGTTCTTC.

The J gene is TRBJ2-6, the V gene TRBV9; D not resolved. Germline V lookup: CDR1 SGDLS, CDR2 YYNGEE. The CDR3 has 13 residues. The V end was cut by 0 bases, the J end by 2 bases, with 0 bases between. In DNA, the CDR3 is TGTGCCAGCAGCGTAGCTGGGGCCAACGTCCTGACTTTC. Translated: CASSVAGANVLTF. The whole variable domain, filled in from reference TRBV9 and TRBJ2-6, reads DSGVTQTPKHLITATGQRVTLRCSPRSGDLSVYWYQQSLDQGLQFLIQYYNGEERAKGNILERFSAQQFPDLHSELNLSSLELGDSALYFCASSVAGANVLTFGAGSRLTVL.

The V call is TRBV14, the J call TRBJ2-1; 12 bases align to TRBD2. V was clipped by 1 base and J by 10 bases; unmatched bases: 11. Germline values: CDR1 SGHDN, CDR2 FVKESK. The CDR3 runs 17 residues. The CDR3 protein is CASSQVASGRAWEEQFF. The CDR3 DNA reads TGTGCCAGCAGCCAAGTTGCTAGCGGGAGGGCCTGGGAGGAGCAGTTCTTC.

V is TRBV5-1 and J is TRBJ2-4, with a possible D match to TRBD2 (6 bases). The CDR3 runs to 17 residues. Germline V gene data show CDR1 as SGHRS and CDR2 as YFSETQ. The V gene lost 3 bases and the J gene lost 5 bases, with 21 bases spanning the gap. The CDR3 sequence: CASSSAPMGTGENIQYF. The CDR3 bases are TGCGCCAGCAGCTCCGCCCCTATGGGGACGGGAGAAAACATTCAGTACTTC. The complete variable domain, with remaining parts taken from reference TRBV5-1 and TRBJ2-4, reads KAGVTQTPRYLIKTRGQQVTLSCSPISGHRSVSWYQQTPGQGLQFLFEYFSETQRNKGNFPGRFSGRQFSNSRSEMNVSTLELGDSALYLCASSSAPMGTGENIQYFGAGTRLSVL.

The chain recombines TRBV7-2 with TRBJ2-3, with TRBD1 as a possible D gene (5 bases). Trimming left V 2 bases short and J 5 bases short, with 8 bases between. The CDR3 is made up of 13 amino acids. Germline CDR1 SGHTA, CDR2 FQGNSA. DNA for the CDR3: TGTGCCAGCAGCTTAAGGGGTTTAGATACGCAGTATTTT. Translation: CASSLRGLDTQYF.

This clone was detected ten times or more. The limits of the CDR3 on the DNA are not certain, so only TCRdb's listed CDR3 is given. This rearrangement joins TRBV21-1 to TRBJ1-5. TRBV21-1 is noted as a pseudogene. The CDR3 sequence runs 17 residues, both termini included. This CDR3 is CASSKDGWGKGNQPQHF.

V usage is TRBV5-4 and J usage is TRBJ1-4, with D tentatively TRBD1 (5 bases). CDR3 length: 16 amino acids. Germline V lookup: CDR1 SGHNT, CDR2 YYREEE (reference sequence). The V end was cut by 3 bases, the J end by 4 bases, with 16 bases between. DNA for the CDR3: TGTGCCAGCAGCTGGGGCCACGGGACGGGTAATGAAAAACTGTTTTTT. This gives the protein CASSWGHGTGNEKLFF.

J is TRBJ1-1 and V is TRBV27, with TRBD1 matching 8 bases. The ends lost 2 bases at V and 5 bases at J; junction bases unmatched: 7. Germline CDR1 is MNHEY and CDR2 is SMNVEV (reference sequence). This CDR3 is 15 amino acids long. For the CDR3, the DNA is TGTGCCAGCAGTTTACGATCGACAGGGGATACTGAAGCTTTCTTT. This codes for CASSLRSTGDTEAFF.

On this clone itself: The junction and the germline gene differ at one end; a read error may be behind it. The chain recombines TRBV30 with TRBJ1-5; 10 bases match TRBD1. This CDR3 comprises 17 residues. CDR1 is GTSNPN and CDR2 is SVGIG in the germline V gene (reference sequence). The CDR3 nucleotides read TGTACCTGGAGTACAGGGACAGGGGTGGTAAGCAATCAGCCCCAGCATTTT. Protein product: CTWSTGTGVVSNQPQHF.

The rearrangement links TRBV5-4 to TRBJ2-1, with D perhaps being TRBD1 or TRBD2 (5 bases each). The V end lost 5 bases, the J end lost 6 bases, and 12 bases lay between the germline ends. The CDR3 covers 13 residues. Germline-derived CDR1 and CDR2 are SGHNT and YYREEE (reference sequence). CDR3 coding DNA: TGTGCCAGCAGTCGGACGGGGACCAATGAGCAGTTCTTC. This codes for CASSRTGTNEQFF.

V gene TRBV19 combines with J gene TRBJ2-7; D not resolved. V lost 5 bases and J lost 0, with 17 bases in between. CDR1 and CDR2 from the germline V gene are LNHDA and SQIVND (reference sequence). This CDR3 spans 16 amino acids. The CDR3 DNA is TGTGCCAGTAGTCCTCAGATGAAGTGGGACTCCTACGAGCAGTACTTC. Its protein product is CASSPQMKWDSYEQYF.

The rearrangement uses TRBV9 and TRBJ2-7; no clear D. CDR1 SGDLS and CDR2 YYNGEE come from the germline V gene. V was pared by 6 bases and J by 4 bases, with 17 bases between. The CDR3 spans 14 residues. CDR3 residues: CASTGRTLGYEQYF. The CDR3 DNA reads TGTGCCAGCACCGGACGAACTCTTGGATACGAGCAGTACTTC.

This rearrangement joins TRBV5-4 to TRBJ1-2; 7 bases agree with TRBD1. V was clipped by 0 bases and J by 4 bases; unmatched bases: 9. CDR3 size: 16 residues. Germline CDR1 and CDR2: SGHNT and YYREEE (reference sequence). The chain's CDR3 is CASSLAPAGGGYGYTF. CDR3 DNA: TGTGCCAGCAGCTTGGCCCCCGCAGGGGGTGGCTATGGCTACACCTTC.

Here the CDR3 reads CASSPAGVGQETQYF. Here the CDR3 DNA reads TGTGCCAGCAGCCCCGCAGGGGTTGGGCAAGAGACCCAGTACTTC. The V call is TRBV7-2, the J call TRBJ2-5; perhaps TRBD1 as D (6 bases). CDR1 is SGHTA, CDR2 FQGNSA, per germline. Trimming cost V 5 bases and J 2 bases, with 15 bases left between them. This CDR3 contains 15 residues.

This chain joins TRBV19 and TRBJ2-3; 13 nucleotides align to TRBD2. The CDR3 loop spans 16 amino acids. V trimming: 5 bases; J trimming: 7 bases; junction bases outside the gene matches: 9. Germline CDR1 is LNHDA and CDR2 is SQIVND (reference sequence). The CDR3 reads CASSSEGLAGRYTQYF. The CDR3, as DNA: TGTGCCAGTAGTTCCGAGGGACTAGCGGGAAGGTATACGCAGTATTTT.

This chain connects TRBV7-2 to TRBJ2-1; 10 bases match TRBD2. The CDR3 contains 16 residues. Germline CDR1 is SGHTA and CDR2 is FQGNSA. The trim removed 2 bases at V and 8 bases at J, leaving 9 bases unmatched. The CDR3 DNA is TGTGCCAGCAGCTTAAACAGAGCGGGAGGGCCCGATGAGCAGTTCTTC. Translation: CASSLNRAGGPDEQFF. Looking up the rest from reference TRBV7-2 and TRBJ2-1 gives the full variable domain: GAGVSQSPSNKVTEKGKDVELRCDPISGHTALYWYRQSLGQGLEFLIYFQGNSAPDKSGLPSDRFSAERTGGSVSTLTIQRTQQEDSAVYLCASSLNRAGGPDEQFFGPGTRLTVL.

DNA of the CDR3: TGTGCCAGCAGTTCCCGGGACAGGGGGCTGGTACGGGGCTACACCTTC. Protein product: CASSSRDRGLVRGYTF. The genes are TRBV28 and TRBJ1-2; 12 bases align to TRBD1. This CDR3 comprises 16 residues. V gave up 4 bases and J gave up 8 bases; unmatched junction bases: 11. Germline values: CDR1 MDHEN, CDR2 SYDVKM.

V usage is TRBV15 and J usage is TRBJ2-7; 10 nucleotides agree with TRBD2. Unmatched junction bases numbered 9, after V lost 1 base and J lost 6 bases. Germline CDR1 reads LNHNV; CDR2 reads YYDKDF (reference sequence). This CDR3 has 16 residues. The CDR3 reads CATSRGVSGGLGEQYF. The CDR3 nucleotides are TGTGCCACCAGCAGAGGGGTTAGCGGGGGGCTAGGCGAGCAGTACTTC.

This chain uses TRBV4-1 with TRBJ1-5; 9 positions agree with TRBD1. V lost 3 bases to trimming and J lost 4 bases; unmatched junction nucleotides: 1. The CDR3 runs to 14 residues. The germline V gene has CDR1 MGHRA and CDR2 YSYEKL. The CDR3 here is CASSQDRGNQPQHF. DNA for the CDR3: TGCGCCAGCAGCCAGGACAGGGGTAATCAGCCCCAGCATTTT.

The V and J genes are TRBV18 and TRBJ1-1; D may be TRBD1 (6 bases). Germline values: CDR1 KGHSH, CDR2 LQKENI. Trimming took 4 bases from V and 1 from J, leaving 10 bases between them. CDR3 size: 14 residues. CDR3 region: CASSREQGNTEAFF. The CDR3, as DNA: TGTGCCAGCTCACGGGAACAGGGGAACACTGAAGCTTTCTTT. Looking up the rest from reference TRBV18 and TRBJ1-1 gives the full variable domain: NAGVMQNPRHLVRRRGQEARLRCSPMKGHSHVYWYRQLPEEGLKFMVYLQKENIIDESGMPKERFSAEFPKEGPSILRIQQVVRGDSAAYFCASSREQGNTEAFFGQGTRLTVV.

The CDR3 sequence: CASSIGTINEKLFF. Here the CDR3 DNA reads TGTGCCAGTAGTATCGGGACGATTAATGAAAAACTGTTTTTT. The V and J genes are TRBV19 and TRBJ1-4; TRBD1 might be the D (5 bases). V lost 3 bases, J lost 4 bases, and 9 bases lay in between. The CDR3 is 14 residues long. Germline V lookup: CDR1 LNHDA, CDR2 SQIVND (reference sequence). Looking up the rest from reference TRBV19 and TRBJ1-4 gives the full variable domain: DGGITQSPKYLFRKEGQNVTLSCEQNLNHDAMYWYRQDPGQGLRLIYYSQIVNDFQKGDIAEGYSVSREKKESFPLTVTSAQKNPTAFYLCASSIGTINEKLFFGSGTQLSVL.

This clone was found once. The chain is built from TRBV19 and TRBJ2-3; the D gene is possibly TRBD2 (6 bases). The germline CDR1 and CDR2 sequences are LNHDA and SQIVND (reference sequence). The V gene lost 2 bases and the J gene lost 2 bases, with 11 bases spanning the gap. The CDR3 covers 15 residues. CDR3 in DNA: TGTGCCAGTAGTATAAGTGGGGGGATCACAGATACGCAGTATTTT. Protein: CASSISGGITDTQYF.

This sequence joins TRBV2 and TRBJ2-5; D gene uncertain. This CDR3 has 14 residues. V lost 7 bases to trimming and J lost 2 bases, with 14 bases between them. Looked up from germline, CDR1 is SNHLY and CDR2 is FYNNEI. CDR3 region: CASNKRGTQETQYF. The CDR3 nucleotides read TGTGCCAGCAACAAAAGAGGCACTCAAGAGACCCAGTACTTC.

The chain employs TRBV5-1 and TRBJ2-1; possibly TRBD1 for D (6 bases). Trimming shortened V by 0 bases and J by 5 bases, and 12 bases separated the two germline ends. This CDR3 region has 15 residues. The germline V gene has CDR1 SGHRS and CDR2 YFSETQ. The CDR3 region has the DNA TGCGCCAGCAGCTTGGACAGGGTCGGGAACAATGAGCAGTTCTTC. It is translated as CASSLDRVGNNEQFF.

This chain joins TRBV5-6 and TRBJ1-3; 10 bases are a match to TRBD1. V gave up 5 bases and J gave up 8 bases; unmatched junction bases: 13. The length of the CDR3 is 16 residues. Germline-derived CDR1 and CDR2 are SGHDT and YYEEEE. The CDR3 loop reads CASRMPPGQGSDTIYF. CDR3 nucleotide sequence: TGTGCCAGCAGGATGCCCCCGGGACAGGGGTCAGACACCATATATTTT.

J is TRBJ2-3 and V is TRBV5-1; D perhaps matches TRBD1 (5 bases). The CDR3 extends over 15 amino acids. Germline V lookup: CDR1 SGHRS, CDR2 YFSETQ. V was trimmed by 4 bases and J by 0 bases, leaving 12 bases between them. The CDR3, as DNA: TGCGCCAGCAGCGCACAGGAACCGAGCACAGATACGCAGTATTTT. It specifies CASSAQEPSTDTQYF.

The gene calls are TRBV18 and TRBJ2-7; possible D gene TRBD1, 6 bases. The CDR3 length is 14 residues. V lost 3 bases, J lost 3 bases, and 12 bases lay in between. CDR1 is KGHSH and CDR2 is LQKENI in the germline V gene. CDR3 sequence (DNA): TGTGCCAGCTCACCGGACAGAGACGACTACGAGCAGTACTTC. It encodes CASSPDRDDYEQYF. The whole variable domain, remainder taken from reference TRBV18 and TRBJ2-7, is NAGVMQNPRHLVRRRGQEARLRCSPMKGHSHVYWYRQLPEEGLKFMVYLQKENIIDESGMPKERFSAEFPKEGPSILRIQQVVRGDSAAYFCASSPDRDDYEQYFGPGTRLTVT.